A selection of T cell receptor beta chains follows, all from one sample in a study of blood T cell repertoires in COVID-19. The table came from immunoSEQ multiplex PCR; TCRdb's copy has only in-frame clones and leaves some out. The table lists around 140,000 clones, around 73% of them singletons. Source material: PBMCs or T cells enriched from blood (not recorded which). Every receptor here comes from a woman in her 50s who had recovered from COVID-19. Each CDR3 is given with its conserved first and last residue. D genes are given only for firm matches. Not all rows give a size; the values are once, few, many and, for expanded clones, a class.

abundance: -; v_gene: TRBV7-2; d_gene: -; j_gene: TRBJ2-7; CDR3nt: TGTGCCAGCAGCTTCGGGACTGTTATTGGGCAGTACTTC; CDR3aa: CASSFGTVIGQYF
abundance: few; v_gene: TRBV6-1; d_gene: TRBD1; j_gene: TRBJ1-6; CDR3nt: TGTGCCAGCAGTGAAGCCTCGGGGACAGCTTCACCCCTCCACTTT; CDR3aa: CASSEASGTASPLHF
abundance: -; v_gene: TRBV4-2; d_gene: -; j_gene: TRBJ1-4; CDR3nt: TGTGCCAGCAGCCAAGATCCGGGGTCAACTAATGAAAAACTGTTTTTT; CDR3aa: CASSQDPGSTNEKLFF
abundance: -; v_gene: TRBV5-1; d_gene: -; j_gene: TRBJ2-5; CDR3nt: TGCGCCAGCAGCTTGGTGGCCGACCAAGAGACCCAGTACTTC; CDR3aa: CASSLVADQETQYF
abundance: -; v_gene: TRBV6-5; d_gene: -; j_gene: TRBJ2-1; CDR3nt: TGTGCCAGCAGTTACCCCCGTAGAGGGTCTTACAATGAGCAGTTCTTC; CDR3aa: CASSYPRRGSYNEQFF
abundance: -; v_gene: TRBV4-1; d_gene: -; j_gene: TRBJ2-3; CDR3nt: TGCGCCAGCAGCGTCTTCAGTGGCACAGATACGCAGTATTTT; CDR3aa: CASSVFSGTDTQYF
abundance: -; v_gene: TRBV5-1; d_gene: TRBD1; j_gene: TRBJ1-3; CDR3nt: TGCGCCAGCAGTCTATCTCCGACAGGGTTGGACGGAAACACCATATATTTT; CDR3aa: CASSLSPTGLDGNTIYF
abundance: -; v_gene: TRBV19; d_gene: TRBD2; j_gene: TRBJ2-3; CDR3nt: TGTGCCAGTACCCCACATCTACTAGCGGGGGATACAGATACGCAGTATTTT; CDR3aa: CASTPHLLAGDTDTQYF
abundance: -; v_gene: TRBV7-9; d_gene: TRBD1; j_gene: TRBJ1-6; CDR3nt: TGTGCCAGCAGCTTAGGAAACAGGGGTGCGCCCCTCCACTTT; CDR3aa: CASSLGNRGAPLHF
abundance: once; v_gene: TRBV5-1; d_gene: -; j_gene: TRBJ1-1; CDR3nt: TGCGCCAGCAGCTACCACAGGAACACTGAAGCTTTCTTT; CDR3aa: CASSYHRNTEAFF
abundance: -; v_gene: TRBV3-1/TRBV3-2; d_gene: -; j_gene: TRBJ1-1; CDR3nt: TGTGCCAGCAACAAGGGGACTGAAGCTTTCTTT; CDR3aa: CASNKGTEAFF